The clone carrying this TCR beta chain has ten or more counts. What it recognizes is unknown. These data originate in a study of Ad26.COV2.S vaccination and SARS-CoV-2 variants. Across the study: Into the muscle, Ad26.COV2.S was dosed once or twice, 56 days apart. Study conclusions and caveats: In TCR breadth and depth analyses, total T cell responses may have been underestimated.

Germline lookup yields CDR1 MGHRA and CDR2 YSYEKL. The CDR3 is 15 amino acids. The V gene lost 3 bases and the J gene lost 3 bases, with 12 bases spanning the gap. Treatment: some 20 received Ad26.COV2.S at low or high dose, single or two shots; five or six received placebo; per-sample allocation not given. Sampling occurred on day 63 after the first vaccine or placebo injection. Boston hosted the donor, who was an adult aged 18-55 years. Profiling relied on immunoSEQ multiplex PCR, and the TCRdb table lists in-frame clones only, not all of them. The sample carries a few hundred thousand clones, about 83% recorded once.

The specimen comprised peripheral blood, sampled in a trial of Ad26.COV2.S vaccine versus placebo. The V call is TRBV4-1, the J call TRBJ1-5; D uncertain. The clonotype originates from a person between 18 and 65 years old who received the Ad26.COV2.S COVID-19 vaccine or a placebo. For the CDR3, the DNA is TGCGCCAGCAGCCAGAACACGAGGCCCAATCAGCCCCAGCATTTT. Protein: CASSQNTRPNQPQHF.